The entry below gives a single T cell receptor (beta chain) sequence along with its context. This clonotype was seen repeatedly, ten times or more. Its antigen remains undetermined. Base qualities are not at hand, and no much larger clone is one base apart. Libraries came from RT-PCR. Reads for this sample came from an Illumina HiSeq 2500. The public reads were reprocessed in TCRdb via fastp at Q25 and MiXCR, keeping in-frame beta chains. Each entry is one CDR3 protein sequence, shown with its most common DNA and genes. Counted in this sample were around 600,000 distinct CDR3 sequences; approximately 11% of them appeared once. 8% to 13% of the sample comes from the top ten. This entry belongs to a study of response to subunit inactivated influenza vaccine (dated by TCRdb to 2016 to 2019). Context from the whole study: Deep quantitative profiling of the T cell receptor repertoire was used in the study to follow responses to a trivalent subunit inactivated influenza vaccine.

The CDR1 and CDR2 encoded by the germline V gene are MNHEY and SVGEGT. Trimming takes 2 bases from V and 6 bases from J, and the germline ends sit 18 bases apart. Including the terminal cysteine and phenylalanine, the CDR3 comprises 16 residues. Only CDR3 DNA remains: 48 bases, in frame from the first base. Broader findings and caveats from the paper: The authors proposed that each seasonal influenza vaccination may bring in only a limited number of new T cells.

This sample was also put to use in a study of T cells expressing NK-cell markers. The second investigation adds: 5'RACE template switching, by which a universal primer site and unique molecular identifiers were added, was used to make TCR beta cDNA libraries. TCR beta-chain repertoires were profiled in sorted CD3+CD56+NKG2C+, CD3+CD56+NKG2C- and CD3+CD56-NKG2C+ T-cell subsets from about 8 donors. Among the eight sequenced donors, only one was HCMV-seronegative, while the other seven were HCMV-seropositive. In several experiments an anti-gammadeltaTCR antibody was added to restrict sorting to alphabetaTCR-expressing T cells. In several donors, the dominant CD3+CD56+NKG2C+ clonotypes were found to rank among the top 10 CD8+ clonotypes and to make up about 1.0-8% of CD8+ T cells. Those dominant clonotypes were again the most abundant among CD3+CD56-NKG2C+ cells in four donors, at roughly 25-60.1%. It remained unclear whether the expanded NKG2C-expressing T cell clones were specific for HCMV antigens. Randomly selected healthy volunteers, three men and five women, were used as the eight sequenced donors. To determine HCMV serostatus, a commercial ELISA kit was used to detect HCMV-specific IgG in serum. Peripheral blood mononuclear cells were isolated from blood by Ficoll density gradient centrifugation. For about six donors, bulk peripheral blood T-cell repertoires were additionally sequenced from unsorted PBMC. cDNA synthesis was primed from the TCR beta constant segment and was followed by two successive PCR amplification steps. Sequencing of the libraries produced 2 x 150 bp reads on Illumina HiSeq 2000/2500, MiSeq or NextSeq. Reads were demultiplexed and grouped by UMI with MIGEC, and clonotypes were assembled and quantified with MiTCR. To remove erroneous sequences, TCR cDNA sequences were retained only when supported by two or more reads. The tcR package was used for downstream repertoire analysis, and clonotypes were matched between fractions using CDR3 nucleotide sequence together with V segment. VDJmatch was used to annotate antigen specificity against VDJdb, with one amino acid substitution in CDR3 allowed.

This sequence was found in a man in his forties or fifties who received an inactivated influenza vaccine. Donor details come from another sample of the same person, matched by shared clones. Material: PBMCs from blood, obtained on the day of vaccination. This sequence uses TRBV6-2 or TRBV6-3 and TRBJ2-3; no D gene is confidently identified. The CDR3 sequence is CASSYETGLWSDTQYF. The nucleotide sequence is TGTGCCAGCAGTTACGAGACTGGGCTTTGGTCGGATACGCAGTATTTT.